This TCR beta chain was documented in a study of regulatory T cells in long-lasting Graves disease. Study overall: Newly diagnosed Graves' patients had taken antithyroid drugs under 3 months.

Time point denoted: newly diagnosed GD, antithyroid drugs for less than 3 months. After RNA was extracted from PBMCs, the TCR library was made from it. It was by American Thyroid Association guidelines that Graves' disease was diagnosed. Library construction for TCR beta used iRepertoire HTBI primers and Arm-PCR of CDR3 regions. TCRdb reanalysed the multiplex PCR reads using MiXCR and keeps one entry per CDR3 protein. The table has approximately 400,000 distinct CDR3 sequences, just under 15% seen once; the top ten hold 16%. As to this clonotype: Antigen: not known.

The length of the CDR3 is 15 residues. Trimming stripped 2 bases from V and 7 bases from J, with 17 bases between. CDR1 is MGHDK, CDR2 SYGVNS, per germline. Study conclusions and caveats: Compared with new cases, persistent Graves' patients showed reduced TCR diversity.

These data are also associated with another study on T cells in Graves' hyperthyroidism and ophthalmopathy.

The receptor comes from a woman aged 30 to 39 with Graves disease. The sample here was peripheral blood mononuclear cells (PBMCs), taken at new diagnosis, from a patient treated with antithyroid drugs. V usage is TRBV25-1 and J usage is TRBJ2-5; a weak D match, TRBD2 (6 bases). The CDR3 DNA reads TGTGCCAGCAGTGAAAGTGGCAGGGACGGGGGGACCCAGTACTTC. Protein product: CASSESGRDGGTQYF. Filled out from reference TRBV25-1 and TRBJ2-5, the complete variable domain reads EADIYQTPRYLVIGTGKKITLECSQTMGHDKMYWYQQDPGMELHLIHYSYGVNSTEKGDLSSESTVSRIRTEHFPLTLESARPSHTSQYLCASSESGRDGGTQYFGPGTRLLVL.